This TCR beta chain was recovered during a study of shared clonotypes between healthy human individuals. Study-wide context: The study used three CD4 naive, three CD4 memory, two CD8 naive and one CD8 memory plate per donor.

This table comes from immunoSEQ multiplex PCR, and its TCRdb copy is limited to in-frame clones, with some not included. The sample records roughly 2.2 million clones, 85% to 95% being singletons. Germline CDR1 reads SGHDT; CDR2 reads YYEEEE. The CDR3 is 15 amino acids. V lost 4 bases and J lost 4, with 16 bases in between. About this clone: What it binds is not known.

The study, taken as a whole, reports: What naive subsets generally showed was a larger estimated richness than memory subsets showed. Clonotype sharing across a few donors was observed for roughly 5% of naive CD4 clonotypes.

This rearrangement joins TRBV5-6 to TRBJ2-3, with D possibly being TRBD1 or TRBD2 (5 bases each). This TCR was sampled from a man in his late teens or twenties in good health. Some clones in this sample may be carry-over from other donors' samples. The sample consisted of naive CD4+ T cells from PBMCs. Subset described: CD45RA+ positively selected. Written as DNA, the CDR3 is TGTGCCAGCAGCCCCGGGGCCCGACGGTCAGATACGCAGTATTTT. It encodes CASSPGARRSDTQYF.